These 25 T cell receptor beta chains were sequenced from one sample in a study of blood T cell repertoires in COVID-19. The repertoire was sequenced with immunoSEQ multiplex PCR; TCRdb's copy has only in-frame clones and lacks some. The repertoire holds around 180,000 clones, with roughly 85% as singletons. The sequenced material came from peripheral blood. Receptors originate from a woman aged 80 or over with active or convalescent COVID-19.

This chain links TRBV9 with TRBJ1-2; TRBD1 agrees at 8 bases. The CDR3 sequence is 16 residues long. Trimming removed 4 bases from V and 6 bases from J; junction bases left unmatched: 14. Germline V gene sequence: CDR1 SGDLS, CDR2 YYNGEE. In DNA form, the CDR3 reads TGTGCCAGCAGCCCACCTGGACAGGGCCCCTCCAATGGCTACACCTTC. It translates to CASSPPGQGPSNGYTF.

The chain recombines TRBV5-1 with TRBJ1-2; perhaps TRBD1 as D (5 bases). Trimming took off 0 bases at V and 3 bases at J, with 9 bases between the two ends. Germline V lookup: CDR1 SGHRS, CDR2 YFSETQ. The CDR3 length is 14 residues. The CDR3: CASSLATGHYGYTF. CDR3 nucleotides: TGCGCCAGCAGCTTGGCCACAGGCCACTATGGCTACACCTTC. Full variable domain (outside the CDR3, taken from reference TRBV5-1 and TRBJ1-2): KAGVTQTPRYLIKTRGQQVTLSCSPISGHRSVSWYQQTPGQGLQFLFEYFSETQRNKGNFPGRFSGRQFSNSRSEMNVSTLELGDSALYLCASSLATGHYGYTFGSGTRLTVV.

This chain joins TRBV3-1 (or the pseudogene TRBV3-2) and TRBJ2-5, with 8 bases identical to TRBD2. The CDR3 loop spans 14 amino acids. CDR1 and CDR2 (germline): LGHDT, YNNKEL (reference sequence). V was pared by 4 bases and J by 4 bases, with 5 bases of the junction left unmatched. CDR3 DNA: TGTGCCAGCAGCCTCCGGGGGGGAGGAGAGACCCAGTACTTC. Amino acids: CASSLRGGGETQYF.

This clone has just one count. The chain employs TRBV7-6 and TRBJ2-1, with D uncertain. This CDR3 comprises 11 residues. Trimming removed 5 bases at V and 8 bases at J, with 7 bases between. CDR1 and CDR2 from the germline V gene are SGHVS and FNYEAQ. CDR3 bases: TGTGCCAGCAGCCCCTTAGATGAGCAGTTCTTC. Translated, it gives CASSPLDEQFF.

This sequence joins TRBV7-2 and TRBJ2-7; D is undetermined. V gave up 2 bases and J gave up 3 bases, with 8 bases separating them. The CDR3 consists of 13 residues. Germline CDR1 SGHTA, CDR2 FQGNSA. CDR3 protein: CASSLSGLYEQYF. The CDR3 nucleotides are TGTGCCAGCAGCTTATCAGGCCTCTACGAGCAGTACTTC.

The V gene is TRBV5-4, the J gene TRBJ1-2; no definite D call. Trimming shortened V by 1 base and J by 3 bases, and 19 bases separated the two germline ends. The germline CDR1 and CDR2 sequences are SGHNT and YYREEE (reference sequence). The CDR3 consists of 17 residues. CDR3 in DNA: TGTGCCAGCAGCTTGAGCGGGTCTGTAGGGAGATACTATGGCTACACCTTC. This translates into CASSLSGSVGRYYGYTF.

This chain uses TRBV28 with TRBJ1-5, with TRBD1 as a possible D gene (6 bases). There are 14 residues in the CDR3. The germline gives CDR1 MDHEN, CDR2 SYDVKM. V was clipped by 6 bases and J by 9 bases, with 18 bases between them. CDR3 in DNA: TGTGCCAGCAGCCGACCACAGGGAAGGTGGCCCCAGCATTTT. Translated: CASSRPQGRWPQHF.

The rearrangement uses TRBV7-9 and TRBJ2-1; TRBD1 matches 7 bases. Germline values: CDR1 SEHNR, CDR2 FQNEAQ (reference sequence). V dropped 4 bases and J dropped 0; count of bases not matched to a gene: 3. The CDR3 runs 15 residues. The CDR3 DNA sequence: TGTGCCAGCAGCTCAAGACAGGGCTCCTACAATGAGCAGTTCTTC. This codes for CASSSRQGSYNEQFF.

This chain joins TRBV6-6 and TRBJ1-5, with TRBD1 as a possible D gene (5 bases). Looked up from germline, CDR1 is MNHNY and CDR2 is SVGAGI (reference sequence). V was shortened by 0 bases and J by 2 bases, with 5 bases between the two germline ends. There are 14 residues in the CDR3. CDR3 residues: CASSYSQGNQPQHF. The DNA of the CDR3 is TGTGCCAGCAGTTACTCACAGGGCAATCAGCCCCAGCATTTT.

V and J are TRBV28 and TRBJ2-3; 9 nucleotides align to TRBD1. The CDR3 totals 14 residues. With 10 bases clipped from V and 8 bases from J, the junction kept 13 bases outside the gene matches. Germline lookup yields CDR1 MDHEN and CDR2 SYDVKM. The CDR3 DNA reads TGTGCCACTACGAAACAGGGGGCCGCCGTTACGCAGTATTTT. The encoded protein is CATTKQGAAVTQYF. Full variable domain (rest looked up from reference TRBV28 and TRBJ2-3): DVKVTQSSRYLVKRTGEKVFLECVQDMDHENMFWYRQDPGLGLRLIYFSYDVKMKEKGDIPEGYSVSREKKERFSLILESASTNQTSMYLCATTKQGAAVTQYFGPGTRLTVL.

The V gene is TRBV28, the J gene TRBJ1-1, with no clear D. Germline V gene lookup returns CDR1 MDHEN and CDR2 SYDVKM. V was pared by 2 bases and J by 1 base, with 5 bases between. This CDR3 has 13 amino acids. CDR3 loop: CASSLTSNTEAFF. The DNA of the CDR3 is TGTGCCAGCAGTTTAACATCGAACACTGAAGCTTTCTTT.

The chain combines TRBV9 with TRBJ2-7; TRBD2 agrees at 7 bases. Germline V gene sequence: CDR1 SGDLS, CDR2 YYNGEE. This CDR3 contains 14 residues. The junction had 4 bases not matched to a gene; V was cut back by 4 bases and J by 0 bases. CDR3: CASSPGTNSYEQYF. CDR3 DNA sequence: TGTGCCAGCAGCCCAGGGACTAACTCCTACGAGCAGTACTTC.

The chain is built from TRBV3-1 (or the pseudogene TRBV3-2) and TRBJ2-7; D is uncertain. Germline V CDR1 and CDR2: LGHDT, YNNKEL (reference sequence). The V end was cut by 1 base, the J end by 3 bases, with 7 bases between. The CDR3 runs to 13 residues. The CDR3 DNA sequence: TGTGCCAGCAGCCAAGTCCCACACTACGAGCAGTACTTC. Translation: CASSQVPHYEQYF.

J is TRBJ2-3 and V is TRBV6-1; no reliable D call. Trimming took off 2 bases at V and 4 bases at J, with 10 bases between the two ends. Germline CDR1 MNHNS, CDR2 SASEGT. The CDR3 is 14 residues long. CDR3 loop: CASSEIPTADTQYF. The CDR3 bases are TGTGCCAGCAGTGAAATCCCTACTGCAGATACGCAGTATTTT.

V gene TRBV5-1 combines with J gene TRBJ1-1; D unclear. Germline V gene lookup returns CDR1 SGHRS and CDR2 YFSETQ. The CDR3 is 13 amino acids. Trimming took 4 bases from V and 4 from J, leaving 11 bases between them. The CDR3 DNA sequence: TGCGCCAGCAGCCCCGACGGGGTCACTGAAGCTTTCTTT. It specifies CASSPDGVTEAFF. The full variable domain, with the rest looked up from reference TRBV5-1 and TRBJ1-1, is KAGVTQTPRYLIKTRGQQVTLSCSPISGHRSVSWYQQTPGQGLQFLFEYFSETQRNKGNFPGRFSGRQFSNSRSEMNVSTLELGDSALYLCASSPDGVTEAFFGQGTRLTVV.

The V call is TRBV24-1, the J call TRBJ2-1; possible D gene TRBD2, 6 bases. Germline values: CDR1 KGHDR, CDR2 SFDVKD. The CDR3 has 15 residues. V lost 3 bases to trimming and J lost 8 bases, with 16 bases between them. The DNA of the CDR3 is TGTGCCACCAGTGATCCTCTAGCGTCGGTGGATGAGCAGTTCTTC. It encodes CATSDPLASVDEQFF.

The rearrangement links TRBV28 to TRBJ1-2; 9 bases match TRBD1. From germline, CDR1 is MDHEN and CDR2 SYDVKM. Trimming took 6 bases from V and 8 from J; bases not matched to a gene: 10. CDR3 length equals 14 residues. The CDR3 protein is CASSRTGVSRGYTF. The DNA for the CDR3 is TGTGCCAGCAGCCGGACAGGGGTCAGTCGGGGCTACACCTTC.

The DNA of the CDR3 is TGTGCCAGCGTTGCGTTGGGGGGACGTCCCAGCTCCTACAATGAGCAGTTCTTC. Its translation is CASVALGGRPSSYNEQFF. V and J are TRBV7-9 and TRBJ2-1; possibly TRBD2 for D (6 bases). Between the trimmed V and J ends, which lost 8 bases and 0 bases, there was a span of 23 bases. The CDR3 covers 18 residues. The germline V gene encodes CDR1 SEHNR and CDR2 FQNEAQ (reference sequence).

The CDR3 DNA reads TGCGCCAGCGGACTGACAGGGGCGATCACTGAAGCTTTCTTT. Translating gives CASGLTGAITEAFF. The chain recombines TRBV5-1 with TRBJ1-1; TRBD1 matches at 8 bases. Germline CDR1 SGHRS, CDR2 YFSETQ. The V gene end was trimmed by 7 bases and the J gene end by 4 bases; junction bases not matched to a gene: 9. The CDR3 loop spans 14 amino acids.

This CDR3 reads CASRLRQREAFF. The DNA of the CDR3 is TGTGCCAGCAGACTACGGCAGAGAGAAGCTTTCTTT. The genes are TRBV28 and TRBJ1-1; D call uncertain. The CDR3 spans 12 residues. Trimming removed 6 bases from V and 8 bases from J, with 13 bases in between. Germline loops: CDR1 MDHEN, CDR2 SYDVKM.

CDR3 DNA sequence: TGCGCCAGCAGCTCCGGGACAGGGAGCTATGGCTACACCTTC. This gives the protein CASSSGTGSYGYTF. The V gene is TRBV5-1, the J gene TRBJ1-2; 9 bases are shared with TRBD1. CDR3 length equals 14 residues. The germline gives CDR1 SGHRS, CDR2 YFSETQ. V lost 3 bases and J lost 4; bases outside the gene matches: 4.

This clone was picked up a small number of times. The chain carries TRBV4-1 and TRBJ1-6, with D tentatively TRBD1 (5 bases). The CDR3 spans 15 residues. Germline CDR1 reads MGHRA; CDR2 reads YSYEKL. V lost 5 bases and J 6 bases, leaving 14 bases between the germline ends. The CDR3 DNA is TGCGCCAGCAGCTACCAGGGAGCGGGTAATTCACCCCTCCACTTT. Translated: CASSYQGAGNSPLHF.

The rearrangement links TRBV15 to TRBJ1-2; no definite D call. The germline V gene has CDR1 LNHNV and CDR2 YYDKDF (reference sequence). This CDR3 spans 13 amino acids. V was clipped by 2 bases and J by 3 bases, with 7 bases between them. CDR3 amino acids: CATSRMRDYGYTF. The CDR3 nucleotides are TGTGCCACCAGCAGAATGCGGGACTATGGCTACACCTTC. The full variable domain, with the rest looked up from reference TRBV15 and TRBJ1-2, is DAMVIQNPRYQVTQFGKPVTLSCSQTLNHNVMYWYQQKSSQAPKLLFHYYDKDFNNEADTPDNFQSRRPNTSFCFLDIRSPGLGDTAMYLCATSRMRDYGYTFGSGTRLTVV.

The chain recombines TRBV5-1 with TRBJ1-1; 11 nucleotides agree with TRBD1. CDR1 and CDR2 from the germline V gene are SGHRS and YFSETQ. The CDR3 consists of 17 residues. V dropped 1 base and J dropped 6; count of bases not matched to a gene: 11. The CDR3 DNA follows: TGCGCCAGCAGCTTGCTGATTGGTGGGACAGGGGGGGCTGAAGCTTTCTTT. Translating it yields CASSLLIGGTGGAEAFF. The full variable domain, in which reference TRBV5-1 and TRBJ1-1 provide the parts outside the CDR3, is KAGVTQTPRYLIKTRGQQVTLSCSPISGHRSVSWYQQTPGQGLQFLFEYFSETQRNKGNFPGRFSGRQFSNSRSEMNVSTLELGDSALYLCASSLLIGGTGGAEAFFGQGTRLTVV.

The chain joins TRBV6-6 to TRBJ1-1; TRBD1 matches 7 bases. V shed 2 bases, J shed 2 bases, and the junction held 8 bases outside the gene matches. Looked up from germline, CDR1 is MNHNY and CDR2 is SVGAGI (reference sequence). This CDR3 region has 16 residues. The CDR3 spells CASSYTNRGYNTEAFF. The CDR3 bases are TGTGCCAGCAGTTACACCAACAGGGGCTACAACACTGAAGCTTTCTTT.